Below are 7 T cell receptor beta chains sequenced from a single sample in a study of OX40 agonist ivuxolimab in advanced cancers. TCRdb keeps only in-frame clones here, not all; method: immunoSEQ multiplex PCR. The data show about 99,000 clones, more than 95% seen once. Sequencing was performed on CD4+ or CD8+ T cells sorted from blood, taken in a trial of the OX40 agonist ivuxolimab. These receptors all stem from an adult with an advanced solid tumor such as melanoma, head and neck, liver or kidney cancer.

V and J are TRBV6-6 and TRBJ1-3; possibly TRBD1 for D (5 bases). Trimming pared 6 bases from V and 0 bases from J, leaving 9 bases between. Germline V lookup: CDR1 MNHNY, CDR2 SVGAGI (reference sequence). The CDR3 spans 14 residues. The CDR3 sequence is CASSRDYSGNTIYF. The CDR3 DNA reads TGTGCCAGCAGCAGGGATTACTCTGGAAACACCATATATTTT.

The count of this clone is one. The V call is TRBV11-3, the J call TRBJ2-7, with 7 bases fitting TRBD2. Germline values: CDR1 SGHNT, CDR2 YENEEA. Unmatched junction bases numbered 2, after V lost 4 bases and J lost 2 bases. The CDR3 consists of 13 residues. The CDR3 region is CASSWEGTYEQYF. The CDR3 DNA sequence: TGTGCCAGCAGCTGGGAGGGGACCTACGAGCAGTACTTC. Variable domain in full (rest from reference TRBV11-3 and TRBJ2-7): EAGVVQSPRYKIIEKKQPVAFWCNPISGHNTLYWYLQNLGQGPELLIRYENEEAVDDSQLPKDRFSAERLKGVDSTLKIQPAELGDSAVYLCASSWEGTYEQYFGPGTRLTVT.

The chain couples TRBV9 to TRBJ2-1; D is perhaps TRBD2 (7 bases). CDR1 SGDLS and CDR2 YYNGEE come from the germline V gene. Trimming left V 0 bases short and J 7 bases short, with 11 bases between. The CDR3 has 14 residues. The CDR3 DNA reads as TGTGCCAGCAGCGTAGTAGGGGGGGCAAATGAGCAGTTCTTC. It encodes CASSVVGGANEQFF.

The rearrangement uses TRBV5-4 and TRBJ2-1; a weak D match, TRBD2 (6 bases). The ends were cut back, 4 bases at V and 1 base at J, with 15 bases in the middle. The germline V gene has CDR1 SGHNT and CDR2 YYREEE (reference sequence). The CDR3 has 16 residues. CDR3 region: CASSPWTGGSYNEQFF. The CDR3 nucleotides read TGTGCCAGCAGCCCCTGGACCGGAGGGTCCTACAATGAGCAGTTCTTC.

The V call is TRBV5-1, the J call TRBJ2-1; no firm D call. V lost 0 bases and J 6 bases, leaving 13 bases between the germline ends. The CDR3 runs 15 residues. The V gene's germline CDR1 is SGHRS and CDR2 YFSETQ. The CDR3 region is CASSLASVASNEQFF. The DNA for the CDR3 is TGCGCCAGCAGCTTGGCCAGCGTGGCGAGCAATGAGCAGTTCTTC.

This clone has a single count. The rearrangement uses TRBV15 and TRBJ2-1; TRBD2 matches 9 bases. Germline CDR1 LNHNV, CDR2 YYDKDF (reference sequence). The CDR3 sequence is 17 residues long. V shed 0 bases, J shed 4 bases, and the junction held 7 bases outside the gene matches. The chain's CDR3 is CATSRDEAGGPYNEQFF. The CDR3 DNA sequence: TGTGCCACCAGCAGAGATGAGGCGGGAGGGCCTTACAATGAGCAGTTCTTC.

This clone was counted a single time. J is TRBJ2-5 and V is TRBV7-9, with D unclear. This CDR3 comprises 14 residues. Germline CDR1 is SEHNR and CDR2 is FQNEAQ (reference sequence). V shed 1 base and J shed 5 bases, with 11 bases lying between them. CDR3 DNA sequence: TGTGCCAGCAGCTTAGTTGTGGCGTGGGAGACCCAGTACTTC. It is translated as CASSLVVAWETQYF.